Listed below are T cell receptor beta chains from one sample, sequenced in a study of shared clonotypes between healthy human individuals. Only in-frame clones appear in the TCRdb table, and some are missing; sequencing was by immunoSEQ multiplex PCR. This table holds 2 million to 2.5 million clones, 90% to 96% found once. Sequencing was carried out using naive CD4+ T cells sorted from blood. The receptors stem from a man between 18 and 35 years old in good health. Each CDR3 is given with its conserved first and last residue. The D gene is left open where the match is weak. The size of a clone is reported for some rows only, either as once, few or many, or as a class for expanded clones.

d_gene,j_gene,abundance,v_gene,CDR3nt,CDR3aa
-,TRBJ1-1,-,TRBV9,TGTGCCAGCAGCGTAGGACCTATGAACACTGAAGCTTTCTTT,CASSVGPMNTEAFF
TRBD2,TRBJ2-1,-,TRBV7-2,TGTGCCAGCAGCTCCCAGACTAGCGGGACAGGGAATGAGCAGTTCTTC,CASSSQTSGTGNEQFF
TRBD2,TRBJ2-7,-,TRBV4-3,TGCGCCAGCAGCCAAGACGCTAGCGGGAGCTACGAGCAGTACTTC,CASSQDASGSYEQYF
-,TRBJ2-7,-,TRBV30,TGTGCCTACGAAAGCCAGGGAGGCGAGCAGTACTTC,CAYESQGGEQYF
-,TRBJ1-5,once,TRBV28,TGTGCCAGCAGTCCCATGGACATCCTTAGCAATCAGCCCCAGCATTTT,CASSPMDILSNQPQHF
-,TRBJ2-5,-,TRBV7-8,TGTGCCAGCAGCTTAGCCGGCTACGCGGAGACCCAGTACTTC,CASSLAGYAETQYF
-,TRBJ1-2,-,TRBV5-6,TGTGCCAGCAGCCCTTCGGGTTACGGCTACACCTTC,CASSPSGYGYTF
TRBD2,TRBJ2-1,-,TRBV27,TGTGCCAGCTCCAGGCTAGCGGGATCTAATGAGCAGTTCTTC,CASSRLAGSNEQFF
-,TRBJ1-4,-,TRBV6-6,TGTGCCAGCAGTTACGGGGGAGGCGAAAAACTGTTTTTT,CASSYGGGEKLFF
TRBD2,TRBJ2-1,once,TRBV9,TGTGCCAGCAGCATAGGACTAGCGGTCAACAATGAGCAGTTCTTC,CASSIGLAVNNEQFF
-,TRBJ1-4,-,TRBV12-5,TGTGCTAGTGGTTTGGTGAAAGCTAATGAAAAACTGTTTTTT,CASGLVKANEKLFF
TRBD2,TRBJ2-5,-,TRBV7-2,TGTGCCAGCAGCGCTGGGACTAGCGGATCTCGGTCCCAGTACTTC,CASSAGTSGSRSQYF
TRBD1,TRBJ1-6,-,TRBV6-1,TGTGCCAGCAGTGACTCCCAGGGGGGGAATTCACCCCTCCACTTT,CASSDSQGGNSPLHF
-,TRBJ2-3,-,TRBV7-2,TGTGCCAGCAGCTCAGACAGTATCGGGGGAGGCACAGATACGCAGTATTTT,CASSSDSIGGGTDTQYF
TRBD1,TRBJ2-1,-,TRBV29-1,TGCACCGCCGACGACATCGGGACAGGGAACAATGAGCAGTTCTTC,CTADDIGTGNNEQFF
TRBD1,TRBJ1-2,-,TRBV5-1,TGCGCCAGCAGACCGCGAGGGACAGCCAACTATGGCTACACCTTC,CASRPRGTANYGYTF
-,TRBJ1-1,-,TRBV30,TGTGCCTGGAGTCCAGGACTTACTGAAGCTTTCTTT,CAWSPGLTEAFF
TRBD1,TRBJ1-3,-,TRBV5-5,TGTGCCAGCAGCTTGACACATGGACAGGGTTCTACTGGAAACACCATATATTTT,CASSLTHGQGSTGNTIYF
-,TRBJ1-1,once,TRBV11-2,TGTGCCAGCAGCTTGTGGGCGAACACTGAAGCTTTCTTT,CASSLWANTEAFF
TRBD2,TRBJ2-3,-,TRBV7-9,TGTGCCAGCAGCTTAGGCGGACTAGCGGGGGACACAGATACGCAGTATTTT,CASSLGGLAGDTDTQYF
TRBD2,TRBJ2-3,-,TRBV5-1,TGCGCCAGCAGCCCAGGACTAGCGGCTTCCTTACTTGGGGATACGCAGTATTTT,CASSPGLAASLLGDTQYF
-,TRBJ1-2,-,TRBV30,TGTGCCTGGACAGGGTATGATAACTATGGCTACACCTTC,CAWTGYDNYGYTF
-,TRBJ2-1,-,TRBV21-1,TGTGCCAGCAGCAAAACAGTGAGGGGGCCCTACAATGAGCAGTTCTTC,CASSKTVRGPYNEQFF
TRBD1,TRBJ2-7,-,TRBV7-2,TGTGCCAGCAGGTCGATATTCTGGGACAGCTCCTACGAGCAGTACTTC,CASRSIFWDSSYEQYF
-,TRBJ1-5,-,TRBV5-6,TGTGCCAGCAGCCGGTACCTCTATAGCAATCAGCCCCAGCATTTT,CASSRYLYSNQPQHF